Listed here are 17 T cell receptor beta chains from one sample, sequenced in a study of lymphopenia after photon versus proton radiotherapy. The table came from immunoSEQ multiplex PCR; TCRdb's copy has only in-frame clones and leaves some out. Among approximately 30,000 clones listed, roughly 80% were seen once. Specimen: peripheral blood, collected from a patient treated with photon-based radiotherapy. These receptors were obtained from a woman aged 45-60 years with pancreatic cancer.

Note on this clone: Given the absence of the conserved phenylalanine or tryptophan at the CDR3 end, a read error is likely. The DNA is left out, because the CDR3 cannot be placed on it with certainty; the CDR3 is given as TCRdb lists it. V gene TRBV5-8 combines with J gene TRBJ2-3; TRBD1, as called in the table, went unchecked against the DNA. The germline V gene has CDR1 SGHTS and CDR2 YDEGEE. The CDR3 spans 13 residues, counting both ends. The CDR3 here is CASSLDRRQGHLG.

CDR3 residues: CASSPDRNSPLHF. CDR3 in DNA: TGTGCCAGCAGCCCCGACAGGAATTCACCCCTCCACTTT. The chain is built from TRBV7-3 and TRBJ1-6, with a tentative D call TRBD1 (6 bases). Trimming left V 5 bases short and J 7 bases short, with 9 bases between. The CDR3 loop spans 13 amino acids. The germline CDR1 and CDR2 sequences are SGHTA and FQGTGA.

The V gene is TRBV18, the J gene TRBJ2-2, with a tentative D call TRBD1 (6 bases). The CDR3 extends over 14 amino acids. Germline CDR1 reads KGHSH; CDR2 reads LQKENI. V shed 5 bases and J shed 1 base, with 8 bases lying between them. CDR3 sequence: CASSKQGNTGELFF. CDR3 nucleotides: TGTGCCAGCTCAAAACAGGGGAACACCGGGGAGCTGTTTTTT.

V gene TRBV18 combines with J gene TRBJ2-1; a possible D gene is TRBD2 (7 bases). The V end was cut by 2 bases, the J end by 6 bases, with 14 bases between. The CDR3 runs to 15 residues. Germline CDR1 reads KGHSH; CDR2 reads LQKENI. The CDR3 here is CASSPERDIPNEQFF. The CDR3 coding sequence is TGTGCCAGCTCACCAGAGCGGGACATTCCCAATGAGCAGTTCTTC.

This clone was seen once. V and J are TRBV28 and TRBJ2-7; the D is unclear. This CDR3 spans 13 amino acids. The ends were cut back, 6 bases at V and 1 base at J, with 10 bases in the middle. The germline V gene encodes CDR1 MDHEN and CDR2 SYDVKM. The CDR3 region is CASRREPSYEQYF. The DNA for the CDR3 is TGTGCCAGCAGGAGAGAACCTTCCTACGAGCAGTACTTC.

The V call is TRBV11-2, the J call TRBJ2-5; 13 positions agree with TRBD2. The germline V gene encodes CDR1 SGHAT and CDR2 FQNNGV. The CDR3 sequence is 16 residues long. V lost 4 bases, J lost 4 bases, and 6 bases stayed unmatched. The CDR3 sequence is CASSSGTSGTRETQYF. CDR3 bases: TGTGCCAGCAGCTCCGGGACTAGCGGGACGAGAGAGACCCAGTACTTC.

CDR3 nucleotide sequence: TGTGCCAGCAGCCCTGACGGGTTTGGCGAGCAGTACTTC. Its protein is CASSPDGFGEQYF. The chain links TRBV7-8 to TRBJ2-7; D not resolved. The CDR3 sequence is 13 residues long. Germline loops: CDR1 SGHVS, CDR2 FQNEAQ. Deletions cut 5 bases from V and 6 bases from J, with 14 bases between.

The chain has TRBV28 and TRBJ1-2; D uncertain. The CDR3 runs to 13 residues. Trimming cost V 3 bases and J 4 bases, with 9 bases left between them. Germline CDR1 MDHEN, CDR2 SYDVKM. CDR3 residues: CASSLELRYGYTF. The CDR3 DNA sequence: TGTGCCAGCAGTTTGGAACTGCGCTATGGCTACACCTTC.

The chain carries TRBV29-1 and TRBJ2-7; D gene uncertain. This CDR3 comprises 12 residues. Germline CDR1 is SQVTM and CDR2 is ANQGSEA. V was trimmed by 2 bases and J by 0 bases, leaving 5 bases between them. The CDR3 region is CSVESFSYEQYF. As DNA, the CDR3 is TGCAGCGTTGAATCGTTCTCCTACGAGCAGTACTTC.

The genes are TRBV7-2 and TRBJ1-1, with a tentative D call TRBD1 (6 bases). The CDR3 is 14 amino acids. With 3 bases removed from V and 5 bases from J, the gap between germline ends came to 13 bases. Germline loops: CDR1 SGHTA, CDR2 FQGNSA. The CDR3 coding sequence is TGTGCCAGCAGCTTCAACAGGGTGATTACTGAAGCTTTCTTT. It codes for CASSFNRVITEAFF.

This chain connects TRBV4-1 to TRBJ2-1; TRBD2 matches 7 bases. Trimming cost V 0 bases and J 8 bases; bases outside gene matches: 10. The CDR3 has 16 amino acids. The germline V gene has CDR1 MGHRA and CDR2 YSYEKL. For the CDR3, the DNA is TGCGCCAGCAGCCAAGATTGGAGCGGGAACGGCGATGAGCAGTTCTTC. Protein sequence: CASSQDWSGNGDEQFF.

This sequence joins TRBV9 and TRBJ2-6; 12 bases line up with TRBD1. The CDR3 length is 17 residues. CDR1 and CDR2 from the germline V gene are SGDLS and YYNGEE. V was pared by 4 bases and J by 4 bases, with 6 bases of the junction left unmatched. This CDR3 is CASSPGTGGSGANVLTF. The CDR3 DNA reads as TGTGCCAGCAGCCCCGGGACAGGGGGCTCAGGGGCCAACGTCCTGACTTTC.

The V and J genes are TRBV9 and TRBJ2-7; weak D call: TRBD2 (6 bases). The germline CDR1 and CDR2 sequences are SGDLS and YYNGEE. Deletions cut 2 bases from V and 2 bases from J, with 11 bases between. This CDR3 is 14 amino acids long. CDR3 region: CASSVSGFTYEQYF. The CDR3 nucleotides are TGTGCCAGCAGCGTGAGCGGGTTCACCTACGAGCAGTACTTC. The variable domain in full, with the rest retrieved from reference TRBV9 and TRBJ2-7, is DSGVTQTPKHLITATGQRVTLRCSPRSGDLSVYWYQQSLDQGLQFLIQYYNGEERAKGNILERFSAQQFPDLHSELNLSSLELGDSALYFCASSVSGFTYEQYFGPGTRLTVT.

The J gene is TRBJ2-1, the V gene TRBV4-1; D may be TRBD2 (5 bases). CDR3 length: 14 residues. The germline V and J ends were trimmed by 6 bases and 6 bases, with 15 bases remaining between them. Germline loops: CDR1 MGHRA, CDR2 YSYEKL. The CDR3 protein is CASSLRTSTNEQFF. CDR3 bases: TGCGCCAGCAGTTTAAGGACTTCGACCAATGAGCAGTTCTTC.

The sample holds a few counts of this clone. The chain links TRBV7-9 to TRBJ1-1, with 8 bases that match TRBD1. The CDR3 covers 13 residues. Germline CDR1 SEHNR, CDR2 FQNEAQ (reference sequence). Losses at the gene ends were 5 bases for V and 6 bases for J; bases not matched to a gene: 5. This CDR3 reads CASSPRQGSEAFF. The DNA of the CDR3 is TGTGCCAGCAGCCCCCGACAGGGGTCTGAAGCTTTCTTT.

The rearrangement links TRBV12-1 to TRBJ2-7; TRBD1, the table's D call, was not compared with the DNA. TRBV12-1 is deemed a pseudogene. This CDR3 has 15 amino acids. The CDR3 nucleotides read TGTGCCAGCAGCGGACCCGACAGGGAATCCTACGAGCAGTACTTC. This sequence encodes CASSGPDRESYEQYF.

V usage is TRBV7-2 and J usage is TRBJ2-1, with D maybe TRBD1 (7 bases). The CDR3 length is 14 residues. CDR1 is SGHTA, CDR2 FQGNSA, per germline. V was clipped by 6 bases and J by 7 bases, with 16 bases between them. CDR3 nucleotides: TGTGCCAGCAGGAAGGGGGCTAGCGAGAATGAGCAGTTCTTC. Its translation: CASRKGASENEQFF.